Shown below are 2 T cell receptor beta chains from a single sample sequenced in a study of cytomegalovirus exposure and HLA in healthy donors. The study ran its PCR with 60 Vbeta and 13 Jbeta primers. Assay: immunoSEQ multiplex PCR; the TCRdb copy retains only in-frame clones and omits some. Its table lists tens of thousands of clones. Sequenced: PBMCs. All receptors derive from a human donor in good health.

The chain is built from TRBV5-4 and TRBJ2-3; 7 bases line up with TRBD2. Germline V lookup: CDR1 SGHNT, CDR2 YYREEE (reference sequence). Trimming took 3 bases from V and 2 from J; bases not matched to a gene: 3. The CDR3 has 14 residues. CDR3 amino acids: CASSSLAHTDTQYF. The CDR3 DNA reads TGTGCCAGCAGCTCACTAGCGCACACAGATACGCAGTATTTT. The full variable domain, in which reference TRBV5-4 and TRBJ2-3 provide the parts outside the CDR3, is ETGVTQSPTHLIKTRGQQVTLRCSSQSGHNTVSWYQQALGQGPQFIFQYYREEENGRGNFPPRFSGLQFPNYSSELNVNALELDDSALYLCASSSLAHTDTQYFGPGTRLTVL.

The chain recombines TRBV2 with TRBJ2-1, with D hard to call. From germline, CDR1 is SNHLY and CDR2 FYNNEI. V lost 11 bases to trimming and J lost 5 bases, with 13 bases between them. The CDR3 loop spans 12 amino acids. The CDR3: CAGKSYDNEQFF. In DNA, the CDR3 is TGTGCCGGCAAATCGTATGACAATGAGCAGTTCTTC.